Below are 17 T cell receptor beta chains sequenced from a single sample in a study of blood T cell repertoires in COVID-19. This table comes from immunoSEQ multiplex PCR, and its TCRdb copy is limited to in-frame clones, with some not included. The sample has some 240,000 clones, approximately 84% seen once. The sequenced sample was PBMCs or T cells enriched from blood (not recorded which). These receptors were obtained from a man between 45 and 60 years old who had recovered from COVID-19.

This chain joins TRBV18 and TRBJ2-2, with TRBD1 identical over 7 bases. The CDR3 totals 16 residues. V shed 4 bases, J shed 2 bases, and the junction held 7 bases outside the gene matches. From germline, CDR1 is KGHSH and CDR2 LQKENI. The DNA of the CDR3 is TGTGCCAGCTCACTTTGGGGACAGCCCAACACCGGGGAGCTGTTTTTT. It translates to CASSLWGQPNTGELFF.

The chain combines TRBV11-2 with TRBJ1-4, with unresolved D. This CDR3 is 16 amino acids long. The germline V and J ends were trimmed by 5 bases and 6 bases, with 19 bases remaining between them. Germline values: CDR1 SGHAT, CDR2 FQNNGV. Written as DNA, the CDR3 is TGTGCCAGCAGCCCAGGTATCTTACCGGGAGATGAAAAACTGTTTTTT. This codes for CASSPGILPGDEKLFF.

J is TRBJ1-4 and V is TRBV4-3; D unclear. From germline, CDR1 is LGHNA and CDR2 YSLEER. Deletions cut 0 bases from V and 3 bases from J, with 11 bases between. This CDR3 has 16 residues. The CDR3 loop reads CASSQDLLASNEKLFF. The DNA for the CDR3 is TGCGCCAGCAGCCAAGATTTGCTGGCTTCTAATGAAAAACTGTTTTTT.

V is TRBV7-8 and J is TRBJ1-3; D is perhaps TRBD1 (5 bases). The CDR3 is 17 residues long. Trimming pared 2 bases from V and 0 bases from J, leaving 14 bases between. Germline assignment: CDR1 SGHVS and CDR2 FQNEAQ. The CDR3 spells CASSLQGRFFSGNTIYF. CDR3 DNA sequence: TGTGCCAGCAGCTTACAGGGCAGATTTTTCTCTGGAAACACCATATATTTT.

The V gene is TRBV12-3 or TRBV12-4, the J gene TRBJ2-7; 7 positions agree with TRBD1. V gave up 5 bases and J gave up 4 bases; unmatched junction bases: 2. This CDR3 is built from 12 residues. DNA for the CDR3: TGTGCCAGCAGTGACAGGGCTTACGAGCAGTACTTC. The encoded protein is CASSDRAYEQYF.

This chain connects TRBV12-5 to TRBJ1-3; no firm D call. V was pared by 5 bases and J by 0 bases, with 11 bases between. Germline lookup yields CDR1 LGHNT and CDR2 FRNRAP. There are 15 residues in the CDR3. CDR3 DNA: TGTGCTAGTGGTGATGGAGTTAACTCTGGAAACACCATATATTTT. Translation: CASGDGVNSGNTIYF.

This sequence joins TRBV28 and TRBJ1-6, with D perhaps matching TRBD1 (6 bases). This CDR3 spans 15 amino acids. Germline lookup yields CDR1 MDHEN and CDR2 SYDVKM. Between the trimmed V and J ends, which lost 4 bases and 7 bases, there was a span of 14 bases. CDR3: CASSSGGQRNSPLHF. The CDR3, as DNA: TGTGCCAGCAGTTCCGGAGGACAGAGGAATTCACCCCTCCACTTT.

The chain couples TRBV9 to TRBJ2-3; 7 nucleotides match TRBD1. CDR1 and CDR2 from the germline V gene are SGDLS and YYNGEE. Trimming at V came to 0 bases and at J to 3 bases, leaving 1 base not matched to a gene. This CDR3 is 14 amino acids long. The CDR3 is CASSVGQGTDTQYF. The CDR3 DNA reads TGTGCCAGCAGCGTAGGACAGGGTACAGATACGCAGTATTTT.

The chain joins TRBV27 to TRBJ2-2; the match to TRBD2 covers 12 bases. Germline values: CDR1 MNHEY, CDR2 SMNVEV (reference sequence). V lost 6 bases to trimming and J lost 8 bases; unmatched junction nucleotides: 10. The CDR3 loop spans 16 amino acids. CDR3 sequence reads: CASSLPSGGALGELFF. In nucleotides, the CDR3 is TGTGCCAGCAGCTTACCTAGCGGGGGGGCGCTGGGGGAGCTGTTTTTT.

The chain is built from TRBV6-5 and TRBJ1-1; TRBD1 matches 10 bases. J was trimmed by 5 bases and V by 6 bases; bases with no gene match: 6. This CDR3 has 14 residues. Germline-derived CDR1 and CDR2 are MNHEY and SVGAGI. The CDR3: CASRRTGGGTEAFF. The CDR3 DNA reads as TGTGCCAGCAGAAGGACAGGGGGTGGAACTGAAGCTTTCTTT.

The chain uses TRBV29-1 and TRBJ1-1; a weak D match, TRBD1 (5 bases). This CDR3 comprises 13 residues. The V gene's germline CDR1 is SQVTM and CDR2 ANQGSEA. The V gene lost 5 bases and the J gene lost 4 bases, with 14 bases spanning the gap. CDR3 sequence: CSVYQGPGTEAFF. Here the CDR3 DNA reads TGCAGCGTTTATCAGGGCCCGGGCACTGAAGCTTTCTTT.

The rearrangement links TRBV3-1 (or the pseudogene TRBV3-2) to TRBJ2-7, with TRBD2 matching 8 bases. The junction had 7 bases not matched to a gene; V was cut back by 0 bases and J by 6 bases. The CDR3 sequence is 15 residues long. The germline gives CDR1 LGHDT, CDR2 YNNKEL (reference sequence). CDR3 protein: CASSQEVGRAREQYF. CDR3 coding DNA: TGTGCCAGCAGCCAAGAGGTCGGGAGGGCCCGCGAGCAGTACTTC.

The chain carries TRBV7-2 and TRBJ2-5; TRBD2 aligns across 13 bases. The germline CDR1 and CDR2 sequences are SGHTA and FQGNSA. This CDR3 comprises 19 residues. Losses at the gene ends were 5 bases for V and 4 bases for J; bases not matched to a gene: 16. CDR3 residues: CASSSPTKTSGRPPETQYF. CDR3 nucleotides: TGTGCCAGCAGCAGTCCAACGAAGACTAGCGGGAGGCCGCCAGAGACCCAGTACTTC.

The genes are TRBV19 and TRBJ1-2; 9 nucleotides match TRBD1. The length of the CDR3 is 13 residues. CDR1 LNHDA and CDR2 SQIVND come from the germline V gene (reference sequence). Germline trimming cut 5 bases from V and 6 bases from J; bases unmatched to any gene: 4. Here the CDR3 reads CASSRTGENGYTF. The CDR3 DNA sequence: TGTGCCAGTAGTCGGACAGGGGAGAATGGCTACACCTTC.

As regards this clone: At the DNA level, this CDR3 is encoded by other sequences in the same sample as well. The chain carries TRBV18 and TRBJ1-5; tentatively, D is TRBD1 (6 bases). Germline-derived CDR1 and CDR2 are KGHSH and LQKENI. The CDR3 sequence is 14 residues long. Deletions cut 3 bases from V and 4 bases from J, with 10 bases between. The CDR3 spells CASSPGQSNQPQHF. In DNA, the CDR3 is TGTGCCAGCTCACCCGGACAGAGTAATCAGCCCCAGCATTTT.

The CDR3 protein is CSAGQGAKQFF. CDR3 DNA sequence: TGCAGCGCGGGACAGGGCGCAAAGCAGTTCTTC. This rearrangement joins TRBV29-1 to TRBJ2-1; TRBD1 agrees at 9 bases. Germline-derived CDR1 and CDR2 are SQVTM and ANQGSEA. Losses at the gene ends were 7 bases for V and 11 bases for J; bases not matched to a gene: 6. The CDR3 length is 11 residues.

The chain couples TRBV5-4 to TRBJ2-3, with TRBD2 matching 10 bases. CDR3 length: 15 amino acids. In germline, CDR1 is SGHNT, CDR2 YYREEE (reference sequence). Trimming cost V 0 bases and J 5 bases; bases outside gene matches: 3. In DNA form, the CDR3 reads TGTGCCAGCAGCTTGGTAGCGGGGGGTGAAGATACGCAGTATTTT. Its protein is CASSLVAGGEDTQYF.